The sequence of this T cell receptor beta chain was determined in a study of blood T cells in healthy people across ages. Unmatched junction bases numbered 12, after V lost 3 bases and J lost 11 bases. The germline V gene has CDR1 SGHDT and CDR2 YYEEEE. The CDR3 spans 15 residues. Primers used in a second PCR of about 6 to 11 cycles were a sample-barcoded 5' primer and a J-beta primer mix. TCRdb fed the 5' RACE reads into MiXCR, producing one record per CDR3 protein. The sample lists some 710,000 distinct CDR3 sequences; 35% to 50% were seen once. Donation came from healthy Caucasian individuals in Russia who were aged roughly 6 to 95.

The TCR was taken from a man older than 75 in good health. Sample: blood. This chain uses TRBV5-6 with TRBJ2-5; 11 bases align to TRBD2. The CDR3 DNA reads TGTGCCAGCAGCTGGGCGACTAGCGGGATCTATGAGCAGTACTTC. Its protein product is CASSWATSGIYEQYF.